These 27 T cell receptor beta chains originate from one sample sequenced in a study of cytomegalovirus exposure and HLA in healthy donors. TCRdb's table, derived via immunoSEQ multiplex PCR, lists solely in-frame clones and lacks some. Among over 150,000 clones listed, around 84% were seen once. Material for sequencing was PBMCs. The receptors were gathered from a human donor in good health.

V gene TRBV11-2 combines with J gene TRBJ2-5; the match to TRBD2 covers 14 bases. The CDR3 length is 17 residues. The junction had 15 bases not matched to a gene; V was cut back by 6 bases and J by 9 bases. Germline-derived CDR1 and CDR2 are SGHAT and FQNNGV. The CDR3 nucleotides are TGTGCCAGCAGTGCGACGGGACTAGCGGGGGCTAAGAGGTCCCAGTACTTC. Translating gives CASSATGLAGAKRSQYF. The full variable domain, its missing parts supplied by reference TRBV11-2 and TRBJ2-5, is EAGVAQSPRYKIIEKRQSVAFWCNPISGHATLYWYQQILGQGPKLLIQFQNNGVVDDSQLPKDRFSAERLKGVDSTLKIQPAKLEDSAVYLCASSATGLAGAKRSQYFGPGTRLLVL.

The gene calls are TRBV19 and TRBJ2-7; 7 bases are a match to TRBD2. The ends lost 3 bases at V and 2 bases at J; junction bases unmatched: 10. Germline V gives CDR1 LNHDA, CDR2 SQIVND (reference sequence). The CDR3 runs to 16 residues. DNA of the CDR3: TGTGCCAGTAGTATCGCGGGGGTCTCTTACCCCTACGAGCAGTACTTC. Translation: CASSIAGVSYPYEQYF.

The rearrangement links TRBV19 to TRBJ2-1; 7 bases line up with TRBD2. This CDR3 has 14 residues. Germline values: CDR1 LNHDA, CDR2 SQIVND (reference sequence). Germline trimming cut 3 bases from V and 4 bases from J; bases unmatched to any gene: 3. CDR3 bases: TGTGCCAGTAGTATCCCGGGACTATACAATGAGCAGTTCTTC. The encoded protein is CASSIPGLYNEQFF.

The chain has TRBV5-1 and TRBJ1-1, with 7 positions matching TRBD1. Per the germline V gene, CDR1 is SGHRS and CDR2 is YFSETQ. This CDR3 comprises 15 residues. The V segment lost 4 bases and the J segment 2 bases; nucleotides outside the gene matches: 8. CDR3 region: CASSRMGQLNTEAFF. CDR3 DNA: TGCGCCAGCAGCCGAATGGGACAGTTAAACACTGAAGCTTTCTTT.

The V and J genes are TRBV5-1 and TRBJ1-1; D remains ambiguous. Germline V gene data show CDR1 as SGHRS and CDR2 as YFSETQ. This CDR3 contains 14 residues. Trimming stripped 4 bases from V and 1 base from J, with 11 bases between. CDR3 DNA: TGCGCCAGCAGCCTTCAGGATTCGAACACTGAAGCTTTCTTT. It encodes CASSLQDSNTEAFF.

The chain links TRBV19 to TRBJ1-4; D gene ambiguous. The ends were cut back, 2 bases at V and 15 bases at J, with 13 bases in the middle. CDR1 and CDR2 (germline): LNHDA, SQIVND (reference sequence). This CDR3 is 12 amino acids long. CDR3 sequence reads: CASSISPGLLFF. CDR3 DNA sequence: TGTGCCAGTAGTATATCCCCAGGTCTGTTGTTTTTT.

V usage is TRBV29-1 and J usage is TRBJ1-2, with a possible D match to TRBD1 (5 bases). The CDR3 runs 16 residues. Trimming pared 2 bases from V and 0 bases from J, leaving 16 bases between. Germline loops: CDR1 SQVTM, CDR2 ANQGSEA. CDR3 protein: CSVERWSGIANYGYTF. The CDR3 bases are TGCAGCGTTGAAAGGTGGTCAGGGATAGCTAACTATGGCTACACCTTC.

J is TRBJ2-3 and V is TRBV4-3; D ambiguous. The germline V gene encodes CDR1 LGHNA and CDR2 YSLEER. This CDR3 has 17 amino acids. The ends were cut back, 0 bases at V and 0 bases at J, with 13 bases in the middle. CDR3 sequence reads: CASSQDLSVRSTDTQYF. The CDR3 nucleotides are TGCGCCAGCAGCCAAGATCTCTCGGTCCGGAGCACAGATACGCAGTATTTT.

The rearrangement joins TRBV7-2 to TRBJ2-1; D is ambiguous. The CDR3 totals 14 residues. V lost 1 base, J lost 6 bases, and 10 bases lay in between. From germline, CDR1 is SGHTA and CDR2 FQGNSA. CDR3 sequence (DNA): TGTGCCAGCAGCTTAGTTTACAGCCTCAATGAGCAGTTCTTC. Translated, it gives CASSLVYSLNEQFF.

This chain links TRBV27 with TRBJ1-4; no clear D. V lost 0 bases and J 5 bases, leaving 16 bases between the germline ends. Germline CDR1 is MNHEY and CDR2 is SMNVEV (reference sequence). CDR3 length equals 17 residues. CDR3: CASSLSSPPGPNEKLFF. Here the CDR3 DNA reads TGTGCCAGCAGTTTATCGTCACCCCCAGGTCCCAATGAAAAACTGTTTTTT.

J is TRBJ1-3 and V is TRBV6-6; D unclear. V lost 6 bases to trimming and J lost 0 bases, with 12 bases between them. Germline loops: CDR1 MNHNY, CDR2 SVGAGI (reference sequence). The CDR3 consists of 15 residues. CDR3: CASSPPQNSGNTIYF. The CDR3 DNA reads TGTGCCAGCAGCCCCCCCCAAAACTCTGGAAACACCATATATTTT.

CDR3 sequence reads: CASGQGLEQYF. The CDR3 coding sequence is TGTGCCAGTGGACAGGGCCTGGAGCAGTACTTC. This chain joins TRBV2 and TRBJ2-7; 8 positions agree with TRBD1. The CDR3 covers 11 residues. Germline V gene data show CDR1 as SNHLY and CDR2 as FYNNEI. The J segment lost 7 bases and the V segment lost 9 bases, leaving 5 bases of the junction unmatched.

CDR3 nucleotides: TGTGCCAGCAGCCCTCAAGGAGGCAGCTCCTATGGCTACACCTTC. It specifies CASSPQGGSSYGYTF. The genes are TRBV14 and TRBJ1-2; D is undetermined. CDR1 and CDR2 (germline): SGHDN, FVKESK. There are 15 residues in the CDR3. V lost 4 bases and J 4 bases, leaving 16 bases between the germline ends.

CDR3 in amino acids: CASSEWGGGRNEQFF. In DNA, the CDR3 is TGTGCCAGCAGTGAGTGGGGGGGCGGGAGAAATGAGCAGTTCTTC. J is TRBJ2-1 and V is TRBV2; maybe TRBD2 (7 bases). The CDR3 has 15 residues. Germline CDR1 and CDR2: SNHLY and FYNNEI. Deletions cut 3 bases from V and 7 bases from J, with 16 bases between. Using reference TRBV2 and TRBJ2-1 for the parts outside the CDR3, the full variable domain is EPEVTQTPSHQVTQMGQEVILRCVPISNHLYFYWYRQILGQKVEFLVSFYNNEISEKSEIFDDQFSVERPDGSNFTLKIRSTKLEDSAMYFCASSEWGGGRNEQFFGPGTRLTVL.

V gene TRBV30 combines with J gene TRBJ1-1; TRBD1 matches 8 bases. The CDR3 contains 14 residues. Per the germline V gene, CDR1 is GTSNPN and CDR2 is SVGIG (reference sequence). V lost 0 bases, J lost 1 base, and 1 base stayed unmatched. CDR3 region: CAWSVGTGNTEAFF. CDR3 nucleotides: TGTGCCTGGAGTGTAGGGACAGGGAACACTGAAGCTTTCTTT.

There are a few counts of this clone. This chain uses TRBV11-2 with TRBJ2-7; D is perhaps TRBD2 (5 bases). The CDR3 runs 13 residues. Trimming took off 1 base at V and 1 base at J, with 5 bases between the two ends. Germline V gives CDR1 SGHAT, CDR2 FQNNGV. This CDR3 is CASSLAGSYEQYF. CDR3 DNA: TGTGCCAGCAGCTTAGCGGGGTCCTACGAGCAGTACTTC.

The rearrangement links TRBV5-6 to TRBJ1-2, with D perhaps matching TRBD1 (5 bases). The V gene lost 0 bases and the J gene lost 5 bases, with 11 bases spanning the gap. Germline values: CDR1 SGHDT, CDR2 YYEEEE. The CDR3 sequence is 14 residues long. The CDR3 DNA reads as TGTGCCAGCAGCTTGGTTAGGAGGGGATATGGCTACACCTTC. The encoded protein is CASSLVRRGYGYTF.

J is TRBJ1-6 and V is TRBV2; TRBD1 is a possible D gene (5 bases). The CDR3 runs 13 residues. CDR1 and CDR2 (germline): SNHLY, FYNNEI. V lost 6 bases and J lost 8, with 11 bases in between. CDR3 loop: CASRPGGDSPLHF. The CDR3 DNA is TGTGCCAGCAGGCCCGGGGGTGATTCACCCCTCCACTTT. Drawing the rest from reference TRBV2 and TRBJ1-6, the complete variable domain is EPEVTQTPSHQVTQMGQEVILRCVPISNHLYFYWYRQILGQKVEFLVSFYNNEISEKSEIFDDQFSVERPDGSNFTLKIRSTKLEDSAMYFCASRPGGDSPLHFGNGTRLTVT.

A few counts support this clone. The chain has TRBV10-3 and TRBJ1-3, with D perhaps matching TRBD1 (6 bases). V was clipped by 6 bases and J by 4 bases, with 19 bases between them. CDR3 length equals 16 residues. Germline CDR1 and CDR2: ENHRY and SYGVKD. The CDR3 region has the DNA TGTGCCATCAGGAGGGAAGGGGGTACTTCGGGAAACACCATATATTTT. It translates to CAIRREGGTSGNTIYF.

CDR3 in amino acids: CASSWTGISGNTIYF. DNA for the CDR3: TGTGCCAGCAGCTGGACAGGAATATCTGGAAACACCATATATTTT. V gene TRBV7-9 combines with J gene TRBJ1-3; 7 bases agree with TRBD1. CDR1 SEHNR and CDR2 FQNEAQ come from the germline V gene (reference sequence). V gave up 4 bases and J gave up 1 base; unmatched junction bases: 4. The CDR3 is 15 residues long.

V and J are TRBV5-8 and TRBJ1-1; D is ambiguous. CDR3 length: 13 residues. V lost 7 bases, J lost 2 bases, and 12 bases lay in between. Germline V gene lookup returns CDR1 SGHTS and CDR2 YDEGEE. The CDR3 DNA is TGTGCCAGCTCCCCCGGTTACAACACTGAAGCTTTCTTT. Translation gives CASSPGYNTEAFF.

This rearrangement joins TRBV5-1 to TRBJ2-7, with D perhaps TRBD1 (6 bases). The V gene's germline CDR1 is SGHRS and CDR2 YFSETQ. The CDR3 spans 12 residues. Trimming cost V 0 bases and J 9 bases, with 10 bases left between them. CDR3 region: CASSLDREGQYF. The CDR3 coding sequence is TGCGCCAGCAGCTTGGACAGGGAAGGGCAGTACTTC.

This chain connects TRBV28 to TRBJ1-1; maybe TRBD1 (5 bases). Trimming removed 4 bases from V and 9 bases from J, with 18 bases in between. The germline gives CDR1 MDHEN, CDR2 SYDVKM. CDR3 length: 14 residues. The CDR3 nucleotides are TGTGCCAGCAGTTCCCGGAAGTGGGGCCGACAAGCTTTCTTT. Protein sequence: CASSSRKWGRQAFF.

The CDR3 loop reads CASSLAGFFADSEQFF. In DNA, the CDR3 is TGTGCCAGCAGCTTGGCCGGGTTTTTTGCGGATTCTGAGCAGTTCTTC. The V and J genes are TRBV5-4 and TRBJ2-1; D is unresolved. CDR3 length: 16 residues. CDR1 and CDR2 (germline): SGHNT, YYREEE (reference sequence). Trimming pared 0 bases from V and 9 bases from J, leaving 19 bases between.

The J gene is TRBJ1-2, the V gene TRBV15, with 8 bases identical to TRBD1. The germline gives CDR1 LNHNV, CDR2 YYDKDF (reference sequence). V lost 5 bases, J lost 8 bases, and 13 bases stayed unmatched. This CDR3 has 15 amino acids. CDR3: CATSVSRTGPRGYTF. CDR3 bases: TGTGCCACCAGCGTGAGCAGGACAGGGCCTCGGGGCTACACCTTC. The entire variable domain, with the rest obtained from reference TRBV15 and TRBJ1-2, is as follows: DAMVIQNPRYQVTQFGKPVTLSCSQTLNHNVMYWYQQKSSQAPKLLFHYYDKDFNNEADTPDNFQSRRPNTSFCFLDIRSPGLGDTAMYLCATSVSRTGPRGYTFGSGTRLTVV.

This rearrangement joins TRBV5-1 to TRBJ2-1; TRBD1 might be the D (5 bases). CDR1 SGHRS and CDR2 YFSETQ come from the germline V gene. The CDR3 has 15 amino acids. The V gene lost 0 bases and the J gene lost 9 bases, with 16 bases spanning the gap. The CDR3 nucleotides read TGCGCCAGCAGCTTGGGGAAACCAGGGTCTGGTGAGCAGTTCTTC. It codes for CASSLGKPGSGEQFF.

The rearrangement uses TRBV9 and TRBJ2-7, with D possibly matching TRBD1 (6 bases). The germline gives CDR1 SGDLS, CDR2 YYNGEE. The CDR3 is 16 amino acids. V dropped 0 bases and J dropped 3 bases, with 16 bases sitting between them. DNA for the CDR3: TGTGCCAGCAGCGTAGGAGGGGGAGAGGCGGGCTACGAGCAGTACTTC. This sequence encodes CASSVGGGEAGYEQYF.